This T cell receptor (beta chain) appears in the sequencing data of a study of human T cells and chemical hapten exposure. As to time point: pre-sensitization, week 0. Treatment given: therapeutic diphenylcyclopropenone sensitization with weekly scalp DPC. TCRdb independently ran MiXCR on the RACE reads; one entry per CDR3 protein. The data hold 150,000 to 200,000 distinct CDR3 sequences, with approximately 31% observed a single time. CDR1 and CDR2 (germline): SGHNT, YENEEA. Trimming pared 8 bases from V and 7 bases from J, leaving 14 bases between. The CDR3 runs to 13 residues. A few counts support this clonotype.

The chain uses TRBV11-3 and TRBJ1-4; no firm D call. The source was whole blood, collected in connection with sensitization to the hapten diphenylcyclopropenone (DPC). This clonotype was sampled from a woman aged 30 to 39 with alopecia areata. Some clones in this sample may be carry-over from other donors' samples. The CDR3 DNA sequence: TGTGCCAGCGGATGGTCTGGTTCTGAAAAACTGTTTTTT. It specifies CASGWSGSEKLFF.